This T cell receptor (beta chain) originates from a study of shared clonotypes between healthy human individuals. Study observations and caveats: Since donors were few, the genetic and exposure-history diversity represented was limited. Naive subsets generally had larger estimated richness than memory subsets.

At deep level, the assay was performed. For each subset, genomic DNA was distributed in equal portions over several immunoSEQ plates. Only in-frame clones appear in the TCRdb table, and some are missing; sequencing was by immunoSEQ multiplex PCR. The sample yields around 2,000,000 clones, about 95% seen once. The CDR3 runs to 16 residues. V was shortened by 3 bases and J by 5 bases, with 19 bases between the two germline ends. From germline, CDR1 is WNHNN and CDR2 SYGVQD (reference sequence). A remark on this clone: As yet, its antigen is unknown.

Naive CD8 cells lacked CD45RO, underwent positive selection for CCR7 and left out terminally differentiated effector memory CD45RA+ cells. The sequenced material came from naive CD8+ T cells sorted from blood. The gene calls are TRBV10-1 and TRBJ1-1, with D tentatively TRBD1 (5 bases). The origin of this receptor is a man aged 18-30 years in good health. The CDR3 protein is CASSDRQLTLGTEAFF. The CDR3 nucleotides read TGCGCCAGCAGTGACCGACAGCTAACCCTGGGGACTGAAGCTTTCTTT.